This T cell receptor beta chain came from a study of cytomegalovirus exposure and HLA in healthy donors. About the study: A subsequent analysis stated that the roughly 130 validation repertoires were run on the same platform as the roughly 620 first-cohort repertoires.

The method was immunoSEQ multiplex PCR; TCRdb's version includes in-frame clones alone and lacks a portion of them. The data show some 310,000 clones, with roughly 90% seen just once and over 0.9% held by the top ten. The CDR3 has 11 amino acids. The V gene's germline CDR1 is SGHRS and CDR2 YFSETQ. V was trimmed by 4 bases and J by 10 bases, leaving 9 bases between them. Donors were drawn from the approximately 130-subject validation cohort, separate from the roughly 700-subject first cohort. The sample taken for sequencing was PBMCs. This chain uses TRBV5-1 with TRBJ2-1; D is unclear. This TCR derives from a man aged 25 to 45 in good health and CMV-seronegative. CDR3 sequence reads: CASSPNREQFF. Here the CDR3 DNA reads TGCGCCAGCAGCCCGAATAGAGAGCAGTTCTTC.